This T cell receptor (beta chain) was found in a study of beta chain features in type 1 diabetes. General observations from the study: Within patients, naive, central memory and Treg TCRB repertoires seemed more similar than within healthy donors. Shortening that was moderate but significant affected the TCRB CDR3s of Type 1 diabetes patients in all four CD4+ subsets.

Every bit of the isolated RNA underwent reverse transcription, so sequencing read expressed TCRB transcripts. Approximately 4 million reads was the average for naive, central memory and regulatory T cell samples. Clones were sequenced by immunoSEQ multiplex PCR, and TCRdb holds only the in-frame ones, with some missing. The table includes about 620,000 clones, around 16% detected once. Details on this clone: Its cognate antigen is unknown.

The germline CDR1 and CDR2 sequences are LNHDA and SQIVND (reference sequence). The CDR3 spans 13 residues. Losses at the gene ends were 9 bases for V and 3 bases for J; bases not matched to a gene: 6. Sorted cells reached over 95% purity in every population. The origin of this receptor is a young man in good health. The J gene is TRBJ1-2, the V gene TRBV19; 8 nucleotides align to TRBD1. Input material: naive CD4+ T cells from blood. The CDR3 is CASLDRGYYGYTF. The DNA for the CDR3 is TGTGCCAGCTTAGACAGGGGATACTATGGCTACACCTTC.